This T cell receptor (beta chain) was sequenced during a study of blood T cells in healthy people across ages. Findings and caveats of the study: When one million T cells were used, diversity estimates were thought to be underestimates.

This CDR3 is 16 amino acids long. The germline gives CDR1 MNHEY, CDR2 SMNVEV (reference sequence). A word on this clonotype: Antigen: not known. One junction end disagrees with the germline gene, perhaps due to a read error.

It was with a sample-barcoded 5' primer and a J-beta primer mix that a second PCR of roughly 6 to 12 cycles was run. Every cDNA molecule bore a tag from a template-switch adaptor containing 12 random nucleotides. TCRdb fed the 5' RACE reads into MiXCR, producing one record per CDR3 protein. The table has about 1.5 million distinct CDR3 sequences, under 55% seen once. Investigators took approximately 9.4 milliliters of peripheral blood from every donor. Total RNA extraction produced at least 5.5 micrograms (per sample) for the study. The TCR sequence derives from a woman aged 18-29 years in good health. Sequencing was carried out using blood. V usage is TRBV27 and J usage is TRBJ2-3; D possibly corresponds to TRBD2 (5 bases). In nucleotides, the CDR3 is TGTGCCAGCAGTTTAGCTTGGGCTAGCTCCACAGATATGCAGTATTTT. Protein product: CASSLAWASSTDMQYF.